The clone carrying this T cell receptor (beta chain) was picked up many times. Antigen specificity is unknown. Aged 18 to 65, hyperthyroidism patients had new diagnoses of under 2 months' duration. Fresh peripheral blood, 8.5 to 10 ml, was the PBMC source. This record belongs to a study of Graves' ophthalmopathy and Graves' hyperthyroidism. Findings of the study overall: Stable hyperthyroidism and ophthalmopathy were told apart by a 13-signature model, which achieved just over 85% sensitivity and 81.08% specificity. Blood shared most expanded thyroid clonotypes above 0.001 frequency.

The sequenced template was RNA, covering the TCR beta CDR3 region. The authors performed first-round RT-PCR with HTBI primers and then a second-round multiplex PCR. TCRdb called the multiplex PCR reads again in MiXCR, with one record for every CDR3 protein. The table lists roughly 410,000 distinct CDR3 sequences, 15% to 17% of them singletons. Specimen: peripheral blood. This TCR came from a young woman with stable Graves' hyperthyroidism.

This CDR3 is CASSGPGQGAGGYTF. CDR3 sequence (DNA): TGTGCCAGCAGCGGCCCGGGACAGGGGGCCGGGGGCTACACCTTC. The chain employs TRBV6-1 and TRBJ1-2; 12 bases are shared with TRBD1. This CDR3 is built from 15 residues. Looked up from germline, CDR1 is MNHNS and CDR2 is SASEGT. With V trimmed by 6 bases and J by 8 bases, 10 bases remained unmatched.